A single sample is the source of the 15 T cell receptor beta chains below, sequenced in a study of immune evolution from preneoplasia to lung adenocarcinoma. The repertoire was sequenced with immunoSEQ multiplex PCR; TCRdb's copy has only in-frame clones and lacks some. The profile shows around 10,000 clones, around 79% of them singletons. The sample was FFPE minimally invasive lung adenocarcinoma tissue. The receptors were sampled from a donor at least 70 years old with lung adenocarcinoma.

J is TRBJ1-2 and V is TRBV18; D remains unclear. Germline V gene sequence: CDR1 KGHSH, CDR2 LQKENI. Trimming took off 1 base at V and 6 bases at J, with 21 bases between the two ends. The CDR3 is made up of 17 amino acids. The CDR3 bases are TGTGCCAGCTCACCACAGCTAACCGGATTGAGGGTGGATGGCTACACCTTC. Encoded protein: CASSPQLTGLRVDGYTF.

This chain uses TRBV11-2 with TRBJ2-1; 7 bases are a match to TRBD2. Germline V CDR1 and CDR2: SGHAT, FQNNGV. The CDR3 length is 15 residues. The V gene end was trimmed by 6 bases and the J gene end by 2 bases; junction bases not matched to a gene: 7. The DNA for the CDR3 is TGTGCCAGCAGTACGGGGGGAGGGGCCTACAATGAGCAGTTCTTC. Translating it yields CASSTGGGAYNEQFF.

The gene calls are TRBV29-1 and TRBJ2-3; 10 nucleotides align to TRBD2. CDR3 length: 14 residues. Germline V gene lookup returns CDR1 SQVTM and CDR2 ANQGSEA. The trim removed 6 bases at V and 2 bases at J, leaving 5 bases unmatched. The CDR3 loop reads CSVSSGGSTDTQYF. As DNA, the CDR3 is TGCAGCGTATCTAGCGGGGGATCCACAGATACGCAGTATTTT.

V gene TRBV9 combines with J gene TRBJ2-6; D ambiguous. The CDR3 is 14 amino acids. V was clipped by 3 bases and J by 0 bases, with 4 bases between them. The germline V gene has CDR1 SGDLS and CDR2 YYNGEE. CDR3 sequence: CASSGHSGANVLTF. The CDR3 DNA sequence: TGTGCCAGCAGCGGACACTCTGGGGCCAACGTCCTGACTTTC.

V is TRBV5-1 and J is TRBJ2-5; 11 bases line up with TRBD1. Unmatched junction bases numbered 11, after V lost 0 bases and J lost 4 bases. There are 18 residues in the CDR3. From germline, CDR1 is SGHRS and CDR2 YFSETQ. CDR3 in DNA: TGCGCCAGCAGCTTGGAACCGTCACGGACAGGGGGCCGAGAGACCCAGTACTTC. It encodes CASSLEPSRTGGRETQYF.

The chain carries TRBV18 and TRBJ1-1; 8 nucleotides align to TRBD1. The CDR3 loop spans 16 amino acids. CDR1 KGHSH and CDR2 LQKENI come from the germline V gene. With 2 bases clipped from V and 1 base from J, the junction kept 6 bases outside the gene matches. The CDR3 loop is CASSPEDRVGNTEAFF. The CDR3 bases are TGTGCCAGCTCACCAGAGGACAGGGTAGGGAACACTGAAGCTTTCTTT.

V and J are TRBV28 and TRBJ2-2; D uncertain. CDR1 and CDR2 from the germline V gene are MDHEN and SYDVKM. Trimming removed 6 bases at V and 1 base at J, with 9 bases between. The CDR3 extends over 14 amino acids. The CDR3 is CASRWTGNTGELFF. As DNA, the CDR3 is TGTGCCAGCAGATGGACGGGGAACACCGGGGAGCTGTTTTTT.

CDR3 protein: CASSRSYSEQFF. The CDR3 DNA sequence: TGCGCCAGCAGCCGAAGTTATAGTGAGCAGTTCTTC. The J gene is TRBJ2-1, the V gene TRBV5-1, with D unresolved. The ends were cut back, 4 bases at V and 9 bases at J, with 11 bases in the middle. The CDR3 is made up of 12 amino acids. CDR1 and CDR2 (germline): SGHRS, YFSETQ.

The chain has TRBV28 and TRBJ1-2; TRBD1 aligns across 12 bases. The CDR3 is 17 amino acids. Losses at the gene ends were 6 bases for V and 4 bases for J; bases not matched to a gene: 12. Germline V gene lookup returns CDR1 MDHEN and CDR2 SYDVKM. The CDR3 region is CASRPGTGGAARYGYTF. CDR3 nucleotide sequence: TGTGCCAGCAGACCCGGGACAGGGGGCGCGGCTCGCTATGGCTACACCTTC.

This clone was found once. This chain links TRBV6-1 with TRBJ1-1, with 11 bases fitting TRBD1. Per the germline V gene, CDR1 is MNHNS and CDR2 is SASEGT. This CDR3 contains 18 residues. V trimming: 3 bases; J trimming: 0 bases; junction bases outside the gene matches: 9. The CDR3 here is CASSEGDRGTSLNTEAFF. CDR3 bases: TGTGCCAGCAGTGAGGGGGACAGGGGGACTTCCTTGAACACTGAAGCTTTCTTT.

This clone was recorded a few times. The rearrangement uses TRBV19 and TRBJ2-2; TRBD2 agrees at 13 bases. CDR1 LNHDA and CDR2 SQIVND come from the germline V gene (reference sequence). The V segment lost 5 bases and the J segment 4 bases; nucleotides outside the gene matches: 7. The CDR3 consists of 17 residues. The CDR3 spells CASSRKGLAGFTGELFF. The DNA for the CDR3 is TGTGCCAGTAGTCGCAAGGGACTAGCGGGGTTCACCGGGGAGCTGTTTTTT.

This rearrangement joins TRBV11-2 to TRBJ1-1; possibly TRBD1 for D (5 bases). This CDR3 contains 15 residues. V lost 4 bases and J lost 4, with 16 bases in between. Germline CDR1 SGHAT, CDR2 FQNNGV. The CDR3 coding sequence is TGTGCCAGCAGCTCCACCTCAGGGAAGGGCACTGAAGCTTTCTTT. It translates to CASSSTSGKGTEAFF.

This clone showed up just once. This chain links TRBV19 with TRBJ2-7; D is unclear. The V end was cut by 3 bases, the J end by 2 bases, with 14 bases between. Germline CDR1 is LNHDA and CDR2 is SQIVND (reference sequence). The CDR3 is made up of 15 amino acids. CDR3 loop: CASSIKDGVTYEQYF. CDR3 nucleotides: TGTGCCAGTAGTATTAAGGATGGGGTTACCTACGAGCAGTACTTC. The full variable domain, in which reference TRBV19 and TRBJ2-7 provide the parts outside the CDR3, is DGGITQSPKYLFRKEGQNVTLSCEQNLNHDAMYWYRQDPGQGLRLIYYSQIVNDFQKGDIAEGYSVSREKKESFPLTVTSAQKNPTAFYLCASSIKDGVTYEQYFGPGTRLTVT.

The chain joins TRBV25-1 to TRBJ1-2; D possibly corresponds to TRBD1 (6 bases). This CDR3 has 15 amino acids. Germline loops: CDR1 MGHDK, CDR2 SYGVNS. Trimming cost V 5 bases and J 6 bases, with 19 bases left between them. CDR3 nucleotides: TGTGCCAGCAGTCGGGAGATGACAGGAACGGATGGCTACACCTTC. This encodes CASSREMTGTDGYTF.

This chain connects TRBV4-1 to TRBJ2-3; D tentatively reads TRBD1 or TRBD2 (6 bases each). With 3 bases removed from V and 0 bases from J, the gap between germline ends came to 16 bases. Germline V gene sequence: CDR1 MGHRA, CDR2 YSYEKL. CDR3 length: 17 residues. CDR3 amino acids: CASSQVWGASSTDTQYF. CDR3 DNA sequence: TGCGCCAGCAGCCAGGTCTGGGGGGCGTCTAGCACAGATACGCAGTATTTT.